Listed here are 32 T cell receptor beta chains from one sample, sequenced in a study of shared clonotypes between healthy human individuals. Only in-frame clones appear in the TCRdb table, and some are missing; sequencing was by immunoSEQ multiplex PCR. The sample shows 600,000 or so clones, approximately 95% of them seen only once. CD8 cells classed as naive were CD45RO-negative and positively selected for CCR7, excluding terminally differentiated effector memory CD45RA+ cells. Sequencing was done on a sample of naive CD8+ T cells sorted from blood. The receptor set was obtained from a woman younger than 45 in good health.

In the case of this clone: The same CDR3 also results from other DNA sequences found in this sample. The V and J genes are TRBV7-9 and TRBJ2-7; 7 bases are shared with TRBD2. CDR1 is SEHNR, CDR2 FQNEAQ, per germline (reference sequence). V lost 0 bases to trimming and J lost 3 bases; unmatched junction nucleotides: 2. This CDR3 region has 14 residues. The CDR3 loop is CASSLAGGLYEQYF. In DNA, the CDR3 is TGTGCCAGCAGCTTAGCGGGAGGGCTCTACGAGCAGTACTTC. Full variable domain (remainder filled in from reference TRBV7-9 and TRBJ2-7): DTGVSQNPRHKITKRGQNVTFRCDPISEHNRLYWYRQTLGQGPEFLTYFQNEAQLEKSRLLSDRFSAERPKGSFSTLEIQRTEQGDSAMYLCASSLAGGLYEQYFGPGTRLTVT.

The CDR3 nucleotides are TGTGCCAGCAGCCCCTACCTTTCCCAGGGAGAGACCCAGTACTTC. Encoded protein: CASSPYLSQGETQYF. The chain has TRBV14 and TRBJ2-5, with a possible D match to TRBD1 (5 bases). The V gene's germline CDR1 is SGHDN and CDR2 FVKESK. V dropped 4 bases and J dropped 4 bases, with 16 bases sitting between them. The CDR3 totals 15 residues.

CDR3 protein: CASSLWLEPRAPDGYTF. The CDR3 coding sequence is TGTGCCAGCAGTTTATGGTTGGAGCCCCGGGCCCCTGATGGCTACACCTTC. V usage is TRBV28 and J usage is TRBJ1-2; no clear D gene. V lost 0 bases, J lost 6 bases, and 20 bases lay in between. Germline V gene data show CDR1 as MDHEN and CDR2 as SYDVKM. CDR3 length: 17 residues.

Only one count was recorded for this clone. The chain combines TRBV25-1 with TRBJ2-1, with unresolved D. This CDR3 region has 15 residues. Germline V gene data show CDR1 as MGHDK and CDR2 as SYGVNS. V shed 3 bases and J shed 5 bases, with 14 bases lying between them. The CDR3 nucleotides read TGTGCCAGCAGTGAGAACCTTCCTTGGGACAATGAGCAGTTCTTC. This gives the protein CASSENLPWDNEQFF.

V is TRBV28 and J is TRBJ2-1; 14 nucleotides agree with TRBD2. Germline V gene data show CDR1 as MDHEN and CDR2 as SYDVKM. The junction had 1 base not matched to a gene; V was cut back by 4 bases and J by 2 bases. The CDR3 is made up of 16 amino acids. This CDR3 is CASSSTSGRAYNEQFF. CDR3 DNA sequence: TGTGCCAGCAGTTCGACTAGCGGGAGGGCCTACAATGAGCAGTTCTTC.

This chain uses TRBV27 with TRBJ2-5, with D possibly being TRBD2 (6 bases). CDR1 is MNHEY and CDR2 is SMNVEV in the germline V gene (reference sequence). CDR3 length: 14 amino acids. V gave up 4 bases and J gave up 5 bases, with 14 bases separating them. The CDR3 DNA is TGTGCCAGCAGTTCCCGGGGGTTCGGGGAGACCCAGTACTTC. It yields the protein CASSSRGFGETQYF.

This chain joins TRBV6-1 and TRBJ2-2; 10 bases are a match to TRBD2. CDR3 length: 15 residues. With V trimmed by 6 bases and J by 4 bases, 5 bases remained unmatched. The germline gives CDR1 MNHNS, CDR2 SASEGT. The CDR3 loop is CASSASGRSTGELFF. In DNA form, the CDR3 reads TGTGCCAGCAGCGCTAGCGGGAGAAGCACCGGGGAGCTGTTTTTT.

V is TRBV4-2 and J is TRBJ2-5; 16 nucleotides line up with TRBD2. CDR1 and CDR2 (germline): LGHNA, YNFKEQ. The ends lost 4 bases at V and 0 bases at J; junction bases unmatched: 5. The CDR3 loop spans 18 amino acids. The CDR3 sequence: CASSLGTSGGGYQETQYF. CDR3 DNA sequence: TGTGCCAGCAGCCTAGGGACTAGCGGGGGGGGGTACCAAGAGACCCAGTACTTC.

This chain links TRBV4-1 with TRBJ1-1; D gene unclear. CDR1 MGHRA and CDR2 YSYEKL come from the germline V gene. The ends were cut back, 4 bases at V and 4 bases at J, with 16 bases in the middle. This CDR3 contains 15 residues. The CDR3 region is CASSLVDRGGTEAFF. DNA of the CDR3: TGCGCCAGCAGCCTCGTAGACCGGGGAGGCACTGAAGCTTTCTTT.

V is TRBV29-1 and J is TRBJ2-7, with 7 bases that match TRBD1. Germline CDR1 and CDR2: SQVTM and ANQGSEA. The CDR3 is 15 residues long. Unmatched junction bases numbered 12, after V lost 5 bases and J lost 2 bases. The CDR3 protein is CSVLGTEFSTYEQYF. In nucleotides, the CDR3 is TGCAGCGTTTTAGGGACAGAGTTTAGCACCTACGAGCAGTACTTC.

This chain links TRBV5-6 with TRBJ1-1, with D unresolved. Germline V gives CDR1 SGHDT, CDR2 YYEEEE. Trimming stripped 0 bases from V and 1 base from J, with 10 bases between. The CDR3 length is 15 residues. The CDR3 spells CASSLDPAKNTEAFF. The CDR3 DNA follows: TGTGCCAGCAGCTTGGATCCAGCCAAGAACACTGAAGCTTTCTTT. Full variable domain (outside the CDR3, taken from reference TRBV5-6 and TRBJ1-1): DAGVTQSPTHLIKTRGQQVTLRCSPKSGHDTVSWYQQALGQGPQFIFQYYEEEERQRGNFPDRFSGHQFPNYSSELNVNALLLGDSALYLCASSLDPAKNTEAFFGQGTRLTVV.

The chain uses TRBV27 and TRBJ1-5, with a possible D match to TRBD1 (6 bases). The CDR3 spans 15 residues. CDR1 is MNHEY and CDR2 is SMNVEV in the germline V gene (reference sequence). V was shortened by 8 bases and J by 7 bases, with 21 bases between the two germline ends. CDR3 protein: CASALGTGRGQPQHF. The CDR3 DNA reads TGTGCCAGCGCCCTGGGAACAGGGCGAGGGCAGCCCCAGCATTTT.

V is TRBV27 and J is TRBJ2-7, with 8 bases lining up with TRBD2. The germline V gene encodes CDR1 MNHEY and CDR2 SMNVEV (reference sequence). J gave up 2 bases and V 5 bases, and 8 bases lay outside the gene matches. The CDR3 is made up of 15 amino acids. The CDR3 DNA follows: TGTGCCAGCAGTCCCGCGGGGGGACCTACCTACGAGCAGTACTTC. Translated: CASSPAGGPTYEQYF.

This chain connects TRBV5-4 to TRBJ1-1, with TRBD1 as a possible D gene (5 bases). With 3 bases removed from V and 6 bases from J, the gap between germline ends came to 9 bases. The CDR3 length is 12 residues. Germline CDR1 reads SGHNT; CDR2 reads YYREEE (reference sequence). CDR3 protein: CASSSDSAEAFF. CDR3 coding DNA: TGTGCCAGCAGCTCCGACAGCGCTGAAGCTTTCTTT.

The rearrangement links TRBV28 to TRBJ1-5; D ambiguous. The CDR3 runs 15 residues. Trimming removed 7 bases at V and 1 base at J, with 14 bases between. The germline V gene encodes CDR1 MDHEN and CDR2 SYDVKM. This CDR3 is CASTIDGPSNQPQHF. Here the CDR3 DNA reads TGTGCCAGCACCATAGACGGGCCAAGCAATCAGCCCCAGCATTTT.

V is TRBV9 and J is TRBJ2-1, with 8 bases fitting TRBD2. The length of the CDR3 is 15 residues. Germline CDR1 and CDR2: SGDLS and YYNGEE. V was pared by 0 bases and J by 4 bases, with 3 bases of the junction left unmatched. CDR3 amino acids: CASSVGTSTYNEQFF. DNA of the CDR3: TGTGCCAGCAGCGTAGGGACTAGCACATACAATGAGCAGTTCTTC.

The chain has TRBV5-1 and TRBJ1-1; 12 positions match TRBD1. The CDR3 spans 17 residues. Trimming took 0 bases from V and 5 from J; bases not matched to a gene: 8. Germline CDR1 is SGHRS and CDR2 is YFSETQ. The chain's CDR3 is CASSLGDRGQMLTEAFF. Here the CDR3 DNA reads TGCGCCAGCAGCTTGGGGGACAGGGGGCAGATGCTTACTGAAGCTTTCTTT.

This clone was observed once. This sequence joins TRBV6-5 and TRBJ2-1; D is uncertain. The CDR3 consists of 15 residues. The V gene lost 6 bases and the J gene lost 2 bases, with 14 bases spanning the gap. CDR1 and CDR2 (germline): MNHEY, SVGAGI. The CDR3 is CASSPIMAAYNEQFF. The CDR3 bases are TGTGCCAGCAGCCCAATTATGGCAGCCTACAATGAGCAGTTCTTC.

A single count supports this clone. The chain employs TRBV5-1 and TRBJ2-3, with a possible D match to TRBD1 (6 bases). The CDR3 is made up of 17 amino acids. The ends were cut back, 0 bases at V and 3 bases at J, with 17 bases in the middle. Germline values: CDR1 SGHRS, CDR2 YFSETQ. The CDR3 is CASSLDWDTTETDTQYF. Written as DNA, the CDR3 is TGCGCCAGCAGCTTGGATTGGGACACCACTGAGACAGATACGCAGTATTTT.

This sequence joins TRBV27 and TRBJ2-7, with 12 bases fitting TRBD1. V shed 2 bases, J shed 4 bases, and the junction held 6 bases outside the gene matches. Germline values: CDR1 MNHEY, CDR2 SMNVEV (reference sequence). The CDR3 contains 16 residues. The CDR3 here is CASSLLGTGGRYEQYF. CDR3 sequence (DNA): TGTGCCAGCAGTTTACTTGGGACAGGGGGCCGGTACGAGCAGTACTTC.

This sequence joins TRBV15 and TRBJ2-7; a possible D gene is TRBD2 (6 bases). V lost 9 bases and J lost 4, with 16 bases in between. The CDR3 extends over 13 amino acids. Germline values: CDR1 LNHNV, CDR2 YYDKDF (reference sequence). CDR3 bases: TGTGCCACGAGCTCGGAGGGAGGTTACGAGCAGTACTTC. Its protein is CATSSEGGYEQYF.

The CDR3 is CSVELAGEFTDTQYF. In nucleotides, the CDR3 is TGCAGCGTTGAATTAGCGGGAGAATTCACAGATACGCAGTATTTT. The rearrangement joins TRBV29-1 to TRBJ2-3; 9 bases line up with TRBD2. Germline loops: CDR1 SQVTM, CDR2 ANQGSEA. There are 15 residues in the CDR3. V shed 2 bases and J 2 bases; nucleotides not matched to a gene: 5.

The J gene is TRBJ1-1, the V gene TRBV28, with 8 bases fitting TRBD1. The CDR3 length is 13 residues. Looked up from germline, CDR1 is MDHEN and CDR2 is SYDVKM. J gave up 7 bases and V 7 bases, and 8 bases lay outside the gene matches. The CDR3 sequence is CASNLPGTGEAFF. CDR3 nucleotide sequence: TGTGCCAGCAACCTGCCGGGGACAGGTGAAGCTTTCTTT.

The chain links TRBV25-1 to TRBJ2-7; 7 bases are a match to TRBD2. The ends lost 1 base at V and 5 bases at J; junction bases unmatched: 2. The germline V gene encodes CDR1 MGHDK and CDR2 SYGVNS. The CDR3 runs to 13 residues. CDR3 amino acids: CASSESLADEQYF. CDR3 DNA: TGTGCCAGCAGTGAATCGCTAGCGGACGAGCAGTACTTC.

V is TRBV10-2 and J is TRBJ2-5, with 10 bases identical to TRBD2. The J call may be faulty, since TRBJ2-7 better matches the DNA end. CDR1 and CDR2 (germline): WSHSY, SAAADI. The CDR3 is 13 residues long. The CDR3 sequence is CASKGTSALEQYF. The CDR3, as DNA: TGCGCCAGCAAAGGGACTAGCGCGCTCGAGCAGTACTTC.

The rearrangement links TRBV6-9 to TRBJ2-3; 14 bases are a match to TRBD2. V dropped 9 bases and J dropped 0; count of bases not matched to a gene: 8. Germline CDR1 and CDR2: MNHGY and SVAAGI. The CDR3 extends over 17 amino acids. The CDR3 region is CARSPWTSGRSTDTQYF. As DNA, the CDR3 is TGTGCCAGATCACCGTGGACTAGCGGGAGGAGCACAGATACGCAGTATTTT.

The chain combines TRBV7-9 with TRBJ2-4; 11 positions match TRBD2. The CDR3 has 15 amino acids. With 2 bases clipped from V and 5 bases from J, the junction kept 2 bases outside the gene matches. CDR1 and CDR2 from the germline V gene are SEHNR and FQNEAQ (reference sequence). CDR3 residues: CASSLSSGRENIQYF. Here the CDR3 DNA reads TGTGCCAGCAGCTTAAGTAGCGGGAGGGAAAACATTCAGTACTTC.

This chain joins TRBV27 and TRBJ2-7; D is perhaps TRBD1 (6 bases). Germline V CDR1 and CDR2: MNHEY, SMNVEV (reference sequence). CDR3 length equals 15 residues. Trimming stripped 3 bases from V and 3 bases from J, with 15 bases between. CDR3 loop: CASSFTGNKGYEQYF. For the CDR3, the DNA is TGTGCCAGCAGTTTTACAGGGAACAAGGGCTACGAGCAGTACTTC.

Concerning this clone itself: This CDR3 is also generated by other DNA sequences in the sample. The chain links TRBV4-1 to TRBJ2-7; D is unclear. CDR3 length: 13 residues. Germline-derived CDR1 and CDR2 are MGHRA and YSYEKL. V shed 1 base and J shed 2 bases, with 6 bases lying between them. CDR3 residues: CASSQVGPYEQYF. The CDR3 DNA follows: TGCGCCAGCAGCCAAGTCGGGCCCTACGAGCAGTACTTC.

The chain couples TRBV15 to TRBJ1-3; no clear D. The CDR3 totals 13 residues. Germline lookup yields CDR1 LNHNV and CDR2 YYDKDF (reference sequence). The V end lost 4 bases, the J end lost 6 bases, and 10 bases lay between the germline ends. The CDR3 region is CATSTPGKNTIYF. CDR3 DNA: TGTGCCACCAGCACTCCAGGCAAAAACACCATATATTTT.

V usage is TRBV27 and J usage is TRBJ2-2; D is ambiguous. Germline lookup yields CDR1 MNHEY and CDR2 SMNVEV (reference sequence). Trimming removed 5 bases at V and 6 bases at J, with 10 bases between. The CDR3 has 13 residues. CDR3 region: CASSPRDAGELFF. CDR3 nucleotide sequence: TGTGCCAGCAGTCCTCGAGATGCCGGGGAGCTGTTTTTT.

This chain joins TRBV7-2 and TRBJ2-7; maybe TRBD2 (6 bases). Germline V gives CDR1 SGHTA, CDR2 FQGNSA. The CDR3 sequence is 11 residues long. The V end lost 6 bases, the J end lost 7 bases, and 10 bases lay between the germline ends. The CDR3 loop is CASSTGGEQYF. The CDR3 nucleotides are TGTGCCAGCAGTACTGGGGGGGAGCAGTACTTC.